These T cell receptor beta chains were read from a single sample in a study of CD8 T cells in Susac syndrome. TCRdb itself ran the immunoSEQ multiplex PCR reads through MiXCR, one entry per CDR3 protein. The sample lists around 140,000 distinct CDR3 sequences, roughly 80% occurring once. Sequencing was done on a sample of CD8+ T cells from PBMCs. These receptor sequences come from a human donor with multiple sclerosis. Both conserved end residues are part of each CDR3. A D gene is named only where the DNA matches it firmly. Clone sizes are given selectively: once, few, many, or a class where the clone is expanded.

size,V,D,J,CDR3,DNA
NA,TRBV6-7,TRBD1,TRBJ1-1,CASSYSTGQATTEAFF,TGTGCCAGCAGTTACTCGACGGGACAGGCCACCACTGAAGCTTTCTTT
NA,TRBV5-1,TRBD1,TRBJ2-1,CASSLGQGVGNEQFF,TGCGCCAGCAGCTTGGGGCAGGGGGTCGGCAATGAGCAGTTCTTC
NA,TRBV4-1,TRBD1,TRBJ1-5,CASSPFGTGKQPQHF,TGCGCCAGCAGCCCGTTCGGGACAGGGAAACAGCCCCAGCATTTT
NA,TRBV20-1,NA,TRBJ2-1,CSAPHGRSYNEQFF,TGCAGTGCTCCCCACGGGCGCTCCTACAATGAGCAGTTCTTC
few,TRBV13,NA,TRBJ2-7,CASSLVRQPSYEQYF,TGTGCCAGCAGCTTGGTCAGGCAACCATCCTACGAGCAGTACTTC
NA,TRBV20-1,NA,TRBJ2-2,CSARHSNTGELFF,TGCAGTGCTAGACACAGTAACACCGGGGAGCTGTTTTTT
once,TRBV7-6,TRBD1,TRBJ1-1,CASSSPSKTGGYTEAFF,TGTGCCAGCAGCTCCCCCTCCAAGACAGGGGGCTACACTGAAGCTTTCTTT
NA,TRBV6-1,NA,TRBJ1-5,CASTFSGFQPQHF,TGTGCCAGCACCTTTTCTGGTTTTCAGCCCCAGCATTTT
NA,TRBV7-9,TRBD2,TRBJ2-3,CASSLVGLAGVADTQYF,TGTGCCAGCAGCTTAGTTGGACTAGCGGGAGTTGCGGATACGCAGTATTTT
NA,TRBV18,TRBD2,TRBJ2-1,CASSPLAGAYNEQFF,TGTGCCAGCTCACCATTAGCGGGAGCCTACAATGAGCAGTTCTTC
NA,TRBV21-1,NA,TRBJ1-5,CATHYSPGPNQPQHF,TGTGCCACTCACTACTCGCCGGGACCAAATCAGCCCCAGCATTTT
NA,TRBV19,NA,TRBJ1-1,CASSTLEGRNTEAFF,TGTGCCAGTAGTACCCTAGAGGGTAGGAACACTGAAGCTTTCTTT
few,TRBV6-1,NA,TRBJ2-7,CASSPDNYYEQYF,TGTGCCAGCAGCCCGGACAATTACTACGAGCAGTACTTC
NA,TRBV4-1,NA,TRBJ1-5,CASSATGSNQPQHF,TGCGCCAGCAGCGCTACAGGGTCCAATCAGCCCCAGCATTTT
few,TRBV12-3/TRBV12-4,NA,TRBJ1-1,CASAGVVNTEAFF,TGTGCCAGCGCAGGGGTAGTGAACACTGAAGCTTTCTTT
NA,TRBV23-1,NA,TRBJ1-2,CASSQGIRGIHGYTF,TGCGCCAGCAGTCAAGGGATCCGGGGGATCCATGGCTACACCTTC
NA,TRBV27,NA,TRBJ1-5,CASGLQPASNQPQHF,TGTGCCAGCGGTCTGCAGCCTGCTAGCAATCAGCCCCAGCATTTT
NA,TRBV12-3/TRBV12-4,TRBD1,TRBJ2-5,CASKATGGYETQYF,TGTGCCAGCAAGGCGACAGGGGGCTATGAGACCCAGTACTTC
NA,TRBV12-3/TRBV12-4,TRBD2,TRBJ2-1,CASSLRLAGVGEQFF,TGTGCCAGCAGCTTAAGGCTAGCGGGAGTAGGTGAGCAGTTCTTC
NA,TRBV3-1,NA,TRBJ1-1,CASSQDGGPNTEAFF,TGTGCCAGCAGCCAAGATGGGGGGCCTAACACTGAAGCTTTCTTT
NA,TRBV4-1,TRBD1,TRBJ1-5,CASSRGSPTGGGNQPQHF,TGCGCCAGCAGCCGAGGCAGCCCGACAGGGGGAGGCAATCAGCCCCAGCATTTT
NA,TRBV2,NA,TRBJ2-7,CASSARENPAYEQYF,TGTGCCAGCAGTGCTCGGGAAAATCCGGCCTACGAGCAGTACTTC
NA,TRBV7-9,NA,TRBJ2-5,CASSEDSTIETQYF,TGTGCCAGCAGCGAGGACAGCACTATAGAGACCCAGTACTTC
NA,TRBV2,NA,TRBJ1-3,CASSERDLTGLSSGNTIYF,TGTGCCAGCAGTGAAAGAGATTTGACAGGCCTGTCCTCTGGAAACACCATATATTTT
NA,TRBV6-2/TRBV6-3,NA,TRBJ2-3,CASSYVPRDTQYF,TGTGCCAGCAGTTACGTCCCCCGAGATACGCAGTATTTT
NA,TRBV25-1,NA,TRBJ1-4,CASSEDEGNTEKLFF,TGTGCCAGCAGTGAAGATGAAGGGAATACAGAAAAACTGTTTTTT
NA,TRBV11-2,NA,TRBJ1-2,CASSLDPPEVEGILNYGYTF,TGTGCCAGCAGCTTAGATCCCCCCGAGGTAGAGGGAATCCTTAACTATGGCTACACTTTC
NA,TRBV29-1,NA,TRBJ2-7,CSAQDPPYEQYF,TGCAGCGCCCAGGATCCTCCCTACGAGCAGTACTTC
NA,TRBV20-1,TRBD2,TRBJ2-4,CSAWGEGSAKNIQYF,TGCAGTGCTTGGGGGGAGGGTTCCGCCAAAAACATTCAGTACTTC
NA,TRBV19,NA,TRBJ1-1,CASSIFVNTEAFF,TGTGCCAGTAGTATCTTCGTGAACACTGAAGCTTTCTTT
NA,TRBV19,NA,TRBJ1-5,CASSMIQGGNSNQPQHF,TGTGCCAGTAGTATGATACAGGGTGGTAACAGCAATCAGCCCCAGCATTTT
few,TRBV19,NA,TRBJ1-5,CASSFSGSNQPQHF,TGTGCCAGTAGTTTCTCAGGTAGCAATCAGCCCCAGCATTTT
once,TRBV6-5,NA,TRBJ2-7,CASSDRGYEQYF,TGTGCCAGCAGTGACCGGGGCTACGAGCAGTACTTC
NA,TRBV6-1,TRBD2,TRBJ2-1,CASRAPGLAYNEQFF,TGTGCCAGCAGGGCTCCGGGACTAGCCTACAATGAGCAGTTCTTC
NA,TRBV7-9,NA,TRBJ2-1,CASSLAQVRRF,TGTGCCAGCAGCTTAGCGCAAGTGCGTCGCTTC
NA,TRBV27,TRBD2,TRBJ2-4,CASSSGTSLNIQYF,TGTGCCAGCAGTTCAGGGACTAGTTTAAACATTCAGTACTTC
NA,TRBV12-3/TRBV12-4,TRBD2,TRBJ2-5,CASSGTSVQETQYF,TGTGCCAGCAGCGGGACTAGCGTACAAGAGACCCAGTACTTC
NA,TRBV7-2,TRBD1,TRBJ2-7,CASSPDRAPYEQYF,TGTGCCAGCAGCCCGGACAGGGCGCCCTACGAGCAGTACTTC
NA,TRBV11-2,TRBD1,TRBJ2-1,CASSLTRGLINEQFF,TGTGCCAGCAGCCTCACTAGGGGGCTTATCAATGAGCAGTTCTTC
NA,TRBV12-3/TRBV12-4,NA,TRBJ1-2,CASSPLGASIPTDGYTF,TGTGCCAGCAGCCCACTGGGGGCTTCTATTCCTACCGACGGCTACACCTTC
NA,TRBV19,NA,TRBJ2-1,CASSIDGSSYNEQFF,TGTGCCAGTAGTATAGACGGAAGCTCCTACAATGAGCAGTTCTTC
once,TRBV12-3/TRBV12-4,NA,TRBJ2-6,CAILSANSGANVLTF,TGTGCCATACTTTCTGCTAACTCTGGGGCCAACGTCCTGACTTTC
NA,TRBV10-2,NA,TRBJ1-6,CASSESGGGYNSPLHF,TGCGCCAGCAGTGAGTCTGGAGGGGGTTATAATTCACCCCTCCACTTT
NA,TRBV6-1,NA,TRBJ1-1,CASSEVRGNTEAFF,TGTGCCAGCAGTGAAGTGAGGGGTAACACTGAAGCTTTCTTT
NA,TRBV2,NA,TRBJ2-5,CASSEAGRRKETQYF,TGTGCCAGCAGTGAAGCGGGACGGAGAAAAGAGACCCAGTACTTC
NA,TRBV2,NA,TRBJ1-5,CASSGFWTGFEPQHF,TGTGCCAGCAGTGGCTTCTGGACTGGGTTTGAGCCCCAGCATTTT
NA,TRBV3-1,NA,TRBJ2-1,CASSQVSNEQFF,TGTGCCAGCAGCCAAGTCAGCAATGAGCAGTTCTTC
NA,TRBV2,NA,TRBJ2-7,CASDPEVNDYEQYF,TGTGCCAGCGACCCAGAGGTCAATGATTACGAGCAGTACTTC
NA,TRBV27,TRBD1,TRBJ1-2,CASSLSGGGGYTF,TGTGCCAGCAGTTTATCAGGGGGCGGCGGCTACACCTTC
once,TRBV4-1,TRBD1,TRBJ1-1,CASSPQGRFTEAFF,TGCGCCAGCAGCCCACAGGGGCGGTTCACTGAAGCTTTCTTT
NA,TRBV14,TRBD1,TRBJ2-7,CASSRTGVYEQYF,TGTGCCAGCAGCCGGACAGGGGTCTACGAGCAGTACTTC
few,TRBV2,NA,TRBJ2-7,CASSETPTSSSYEQYF,TGTGCCAGCAGTGAAACCCCGACTTCGAGCTCCTACGAGCAGTACTTC
NA,TRBV7-9,TRBD1,TRBJ2-2,CASSFGTGITGELFF,TGTGCCAGCAGCTTTGGGACAGGGATAACCGGGGAGCTGTTTTTT
NA,TRBV12-3/TRBV12-4,TRBD1,TRBJ2-7,CASSLAGEGARSYEQYF,TGTGCCAGCAGTTTGGCTGGTGAGGGGGCGAGGTCCTACGAGCAGTACTTC
NA,TRBV7-9,NA,TRBJ2-7,CASLPDITYVQYF,TGTGCCAGTCTTCCGGACATAACCTACGTGCAGTACTTC
NA,TRBV19,TRBD2,TRBJ2-1,CASSKGLAIGNEQFF,TGTGCCAGTAGTAAGGGACTAGCGATAGGCAATGAGCAGTTCTTC
NA,TRBV27,TRBD1,TRBJ1-1,CASSLSWQGANTEAFF,TGTGCCAGCAGTTTATCTTGGCAGGGGGCTAACACTGAAGCTTTCTTT